One sample yielded the 12 T cell receptor beta chains listed below, sequenced in a study of blood T cell repertoires in COVID-19. Produced via immunoSEQ multiplex PCR; TCRdb's table is partial and in-frame only. The sample carries about 140,000 clones, more than 65% recorded once. The material sequenced was peripheral blood. The receptors derive from a woman aged 55-69 years with acute or convalescent COVID-19.

The J gene is TRBJ2-7, the V gene TRBV29-1; D is possibly TRBD1 (7 bases). The germline V gene encodes CDR1 SQVTM and CDR2 ANQGSEA. The V gene lost 5 bases and the J gene lost 4 bases, with 15 bases spanning the gap. This CDR3 comprises 13 residues. This CDR3 reads CSVRQGGRYEQYF. The DNA of the CDR3 is TGCAGCGTTAGGCAGGGGGGCCGTTACGAGCAGTACTTC.

This chain links TRBV27 with TRBJ1-2, with a tentative D call TRBD1 (6 bases). CDR1 MNHEY and CDR2 SMNVEV come from the germline V gene (reference sequence). V was cut by 6 bases and J by 4 bases, with 18 bases left in between. There are 15 residues in the CDR3. The CDR3 here is CASSLTSTGRYGYTF. The CDR3 DNA reads as TGTGCCAGCAGCCTCACTTCGACAGGACGCTATGGCTACACCTTC.

CDR3 residues: CASSLEGGSSTDTQYF. The CDR3 nucleotides read TGTGCCAGCAGCTTAGAAGGAGGGAGTAGCACAGATACGCAGTATTTT. This rearrangement joins TRBV7-6 to TRBJ2-3; TRBD2 is a possible D gene (6 bases). With 1 base removed from V and 0 bases from J, the gap between germline ends came to 11 bases. The CDR3 has 16 amino acids. Germline CDR1 reads SGHVS; CDR2 reads FNYEAQ.

V and J are TRBV11-1 and TRBJ1-1; 7 nucleotides match TRBD1. The V and J ends lost 5 bases and 6 bases, in that order; junction bases with no gene match: 3. Germline CDR1 and CDR2: SGHAT and FQDESV (reference sequence). The CDR3 contains 12 residues. CDR3 coding DNA: TGTGCCAGCAGCCAAGACAGGGCTGAAGCTTTCTTT. It specifies CASSQDRAEAFF.

This chain links TRBV9 with TRBJ1-1, with 7 bases identical to TRBD1. The CDR3 covers 14 residues. Germline-derived CDR1 and CDR2 are SGDLS and YYNGEE. Unmatched junction bases numbered 4, after V lost 0 bases and J lost 5 bases. CDR3 residues: CASSVGQGRTEAFF. The DNA of the CDR3 is TGTGCCAGCAGCGTAGGACAGGGAAGGACTGAAGCTTTCTTT.

The chain carries TRBV4-1 and TRBJ2-1; 8 positions agree with TRBD1. Germline values: CDR1 MGHRA, CDR2 YSYEKL. The CDR3 covers 16 residues. With 4 bases clipped from V and 0 bases from J, the junction kept 5 bases outside the gene matches. CDR3 in amino acids: CASSPRQGTSYNEQFF. The CDR3 DNA reads as TGCGCCAGCAGCCCACGACAGGGGACCTCCTACAATGAGCAGTTCTTC.

The CDR3 DNA reads as TGTGCCAGTGATATGGGCCATGAAGCTTTCTTT. This codes for CASDMGHEAFF. The rearrangement links TRBV19 to TRBJ1-1; no clear D. Germline V lookup: CDR1 LNHDA, CDR2 SQIVND (reference sequence). V gave up 8 bases and J gave up 7 bases, with 11 bases separating them. The CDR3 sequence is 11 residues long.

The J gene is TRBJ2-3, the V gene TRBV5-1; D ambiguous. The CDR3 is made up of 15 amino acids. Trimming left V 4 bases short and J 0 bases short, with 12 bases between. CDR1 and CDR2 from the germline V gene are SGHRS and YFSETQ. Here the CDR3 DNA reads TGCGCCAGCAGCAGGCGACACCCTAGCACAGATACGCAGTATTTT. It encodes CASSRRHPSTDTQYF. Full variable domain (remainder filled in from reference TRBV5-1 and TRBJ2-3): KAGVTQTPRYLIKTRGQQVTLSCSPISGHRSVSWYQQTPGQGLQFLFEYFSETQRNKGNFPGRFSGRQFSNSRSEMNVSTLELGDSALYLCASSRRHPSTDTQYFGPGTRLTVL.

The chain employs TRBV18 and TRBJ2-7, with TRBD1 matching over 7 bases. Germline V gives CDR1 KGHSH, CDR2 LQKENI. The V gene end was trimmed by 8 bases and the J gene end by 0 bases; junction bases not matched to a gene: 4. The CDR3 loop spans 13 amino acids. The CDR3 sequence: CASRRDSSYEQYF. CDR3 coding DNA: TGTGCCAGCCGCCGGGACAGCTCCTACGAGCAGTACTTC.

CDR3 DNA: TGCGCCAGCAGTATAGGCGGGAGCAGCAATGAGCAGTTCTTC. Its translation is CASSIGGSSNEQFF. This rearrangement joins TRBV5-1 to TRBJ2-1; 7 bases match TRBD2. Germline V gene data show CDR1 as SGHRS and CDR2 as YFSETQ. This CDR3 has 14 amino acids. With 5 bases clipped from V and 6 bases from J, the junction kept 8 bases outside the gene matches.

This clone was detected only a few times. The chain employs TRBV6-5 and TRBJ1-3; D is undetermined. The CDR3 spans 14 residues. Germline V gene data show CDR1 as MNHEY and CDR2 as SVGAGI. V gave up 2 bases and J gave up 0 bases, with 5 bases separating them. The CDR3 DNA is TGTGCCAGCAGTTACAGCATCTCTGGAAACACCATATATTTT. Translating it yields CASSYSISGNTIYF.

The V and J genes are TRBV10-3 and TRBJ1-5, with D possibly matching TRBD1 (6 bases). V was trimmed by 4 bases and J by 4 bases, leaving 8 bases between them. Germline CDR1 ENHRY, CDR2 SYGVKD. There are 13 residues in the CDR3. The CDR3 is CAISAGVNQPQHF. Written as DNA, the CDR3 is TGTGCCATCAGTGCAGGGGTAAATCAGCCCCAGCATTTT.